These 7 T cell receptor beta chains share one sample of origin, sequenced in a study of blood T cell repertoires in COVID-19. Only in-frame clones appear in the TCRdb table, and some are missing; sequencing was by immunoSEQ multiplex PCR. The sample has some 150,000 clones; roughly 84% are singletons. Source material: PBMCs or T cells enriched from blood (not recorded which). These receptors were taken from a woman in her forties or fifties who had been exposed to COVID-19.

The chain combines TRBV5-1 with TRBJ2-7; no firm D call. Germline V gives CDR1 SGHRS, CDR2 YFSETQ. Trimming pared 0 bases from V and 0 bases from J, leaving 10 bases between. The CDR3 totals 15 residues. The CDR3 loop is CASSLVSRSSYEQYF. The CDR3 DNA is TGCGCCAGCAGCTTGGTGTCCCGTAGCTCCTACGAGCAGTACTTC.

CDR3 nucleotide sequence: TGTGCCAGCAGTGTCGACGGGAGAGGGAGAGAGACCCAGTACTTC. Translating it yields CASSVDGRGRETQYF. The chain combines TRBV6-2 or TRBV6-3 with TRBJ2-5; weak D call: TRBD2 (6 bases). V was clipped by 5 bases and J by 4 bases, with 17 bases between them. The CDR3 sequence is 15 residues long. Germline CDR1 reads MNHEY; CDR2 reads SVGEGT.

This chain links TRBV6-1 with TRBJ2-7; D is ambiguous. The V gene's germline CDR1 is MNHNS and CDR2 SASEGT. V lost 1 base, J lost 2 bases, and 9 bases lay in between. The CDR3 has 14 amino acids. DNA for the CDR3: TGTGCCAGCAGTGAAGGTGGCCCAACCTACGAGCAGTACTTC. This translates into CASSEGGPTYEQYF.

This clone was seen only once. The CDR3: CASSPQGGNTIYF. The CDR3 DNA sequence: TGTGCCAGCAGCCCACAGGGTGGGAACACCATATATTTT. The chain links TRBV7-2 to TRBJ1-3, with D possibly being TRBD1 (6 bases). Germline lookup yields CDR1 SGHTA and CDR2 FQGNSA. The CDR3 totals 13 residues. The V end lost 5 bases, the J end lost 7 bases, and 12 bases lay between the germline ends.

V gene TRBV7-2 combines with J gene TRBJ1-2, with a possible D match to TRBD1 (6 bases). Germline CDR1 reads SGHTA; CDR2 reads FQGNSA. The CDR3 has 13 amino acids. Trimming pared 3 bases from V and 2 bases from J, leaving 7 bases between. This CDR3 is CASSFGQNYGYTF. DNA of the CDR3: TGTGCCAGCAGCTTTGGACAGAACTATGGCTACACCTTC. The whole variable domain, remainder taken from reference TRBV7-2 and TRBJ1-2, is GAGVSQSPSNKVTEKGKDVELRCDPISGHTALYWYRQSLGQGLEFLIYFQGNSAPDKSGLPSDRFSAERTGGSVSTLTIQRTQQEDSAVYLCASSFGQNYGYTFGSGTRLTVV.

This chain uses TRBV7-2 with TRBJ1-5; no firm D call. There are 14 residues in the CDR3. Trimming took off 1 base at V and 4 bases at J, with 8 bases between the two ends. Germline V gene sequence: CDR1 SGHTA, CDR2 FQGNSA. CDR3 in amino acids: CASSLGLRNQPQHF. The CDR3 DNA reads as TGTGCCAGCAGCTTAGGTCTACGGAATCAGCCCCAGCATTTT.

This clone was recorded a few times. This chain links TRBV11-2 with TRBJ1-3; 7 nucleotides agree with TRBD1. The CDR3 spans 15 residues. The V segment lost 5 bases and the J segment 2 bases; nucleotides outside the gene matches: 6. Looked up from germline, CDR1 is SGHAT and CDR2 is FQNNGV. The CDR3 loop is CASSPTGVAGNTIYF. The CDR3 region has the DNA TGTGCCAGCAGCCCAACAGGGGTCGCTGGAAACACCATATATTTT.